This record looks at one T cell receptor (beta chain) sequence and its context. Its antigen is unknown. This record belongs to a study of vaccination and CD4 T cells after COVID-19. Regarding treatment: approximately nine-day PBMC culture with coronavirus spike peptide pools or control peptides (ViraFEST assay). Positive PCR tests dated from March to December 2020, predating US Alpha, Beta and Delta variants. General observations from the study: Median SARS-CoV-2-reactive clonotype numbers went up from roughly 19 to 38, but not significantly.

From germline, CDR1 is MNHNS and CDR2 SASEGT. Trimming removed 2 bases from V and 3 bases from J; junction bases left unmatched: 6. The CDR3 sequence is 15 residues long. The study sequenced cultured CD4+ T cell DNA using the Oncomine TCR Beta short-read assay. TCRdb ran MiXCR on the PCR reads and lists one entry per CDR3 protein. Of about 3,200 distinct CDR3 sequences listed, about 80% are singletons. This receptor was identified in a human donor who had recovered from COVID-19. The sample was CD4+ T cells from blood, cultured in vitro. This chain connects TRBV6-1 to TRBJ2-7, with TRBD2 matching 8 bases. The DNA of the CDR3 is TGTGCCAGCAGTGAATTGGCTAGCGGGCGCTACGAGCAGTACTTC. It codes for CASSELASGRYEQYF.